The rows below give T cell receptor beta chains drawn from one sample of a study of T cell responses to AZD1222 COVID-19 vaccine. The table came from immunoSEQ multiplex PCR; TCRdb's copy has only in-frame clones and leaves some out. The sample holds approximately 120,000 clones, approximately 91% seen once. The sequencing used peripheral blood, collected on day 0 of AZD1222 vaccination. The source is an adult in good health. CDR3s include the opening cysteine and the closing phenylalanine or tryptophan. The D gene is left open where the match is weak. Clone size is not always given. Where it is, it says once, few, many or a class for expanded clones.

v_call,j_call,d_call,clone_size,cdr3_aa,cdr3_nt
TRBV19,TRBJ2-3,TRBD2,NA,CASSIGLAGGADTQYF,TGTGCCAGTAGTATAGGTCTAGCGGGGGGTGCAGATACGCAGTATTTT
TRBV5-6,TRBJ1-1,NA,NA,CASSYPGNTEAFF,TGTGCCAGCAGCTACCCAGGGAACACTGAAGCTTTCTTT
TRBV6-1,TRBJ2-7,NA,few,CASSEGGTYEQYF,TGTGCCAGCAGTGAGGGGGGTACATACGAGCAGTACTTC
TRBV28,TRBJ2-7,NA,NA,CASTPRGIGYEQYF,TGTGCCAGCACCCCAAGGGGGATAGGGTACGAGCAGTACTTC
TRBV6-2/TRBV6-3,TRBJ2-2,NA,few,CASSRPGFAGELFF,TGTGCCAGCAGTCGGCCGGGGTTTGCCGGGGAGCTGTTTTTT
TRBV4-2,TRBJ1-5,NA,NA,CASSQDGQGSGQPQHF,TGTGCCAGCAGCCAAGATGGGCAGGGTTCGGGTCAGCCCCAGCATTTT
TRBV5-6,TRBJ2-7,NA,NA,CASSLRRPSTYEQYF,TGTGCCAGCAGCTTACGGAGGCCCAGTACCTACGAGCAGTACTTC
TRBV10-2,TRBJ1-4,NA,NA,CASSESRVANEKLFF,TGCGCCAGCAGTGAGTCCAGGGTCGCTAATGAAAAACTGTTTTTT
TRBV7-2,TRBJ1-5,NA,NA,CASSAPGGVGNQPQHF,TGTGCCAGCAGCGCCCCTGGCGGGGTAGGCAATCAGCCCCAGCATTTT
TRBV2,TRBJ2-1,TRBD2,NA,CASSEGLAGYNEQFF,TGTGCCAGCAGTGAGGGACTAGCGGGGTACAATGAGCAGTTCTTC
TRBV11-2,TRBJ1-2,NA,NA,CASSPTATGNYGYTF,TGTGCCAGCAGCCCCACCGCGACAGGCAACTATGGCTACACCTTC
TRBV7-8,TRBJ2-7,NA,NA,CASSLSYEQYF,TGTGCCAGCAGCCTCTCCTACGAGCAGTACTTC
TRBV27,TRBJ1-1,TRBD1,NA,CASSQNRGGTEAFF,TGTGCCAGCAGTCAAAACAGGGGGGGCACTGAAGCTTTCTTT
TRBV7-3,TRBJ2-5,NA,NA,CASSLTIQETQYF,TGTGCCAGCAGCTTAACCATTCAAGAGACCCAGTACTTC
TRBV15,TRBJ1-1,NA,NA,CATSFRMNTEAFF,TGTGCCACCAGCTTCCGTATGAACACTGAAGCTTTCTTT
TRBV27,TRBJ2-6,NA,NA,CASRIGGSGANVLTF,TGTGCCAGCAGAATCGGGGGTTCTGGGGCCAACGTCCTGACTTTC
TRBV5-1,TRBJ1-4,NA,NA,CASSLTGANNEKLFF,TGCGCCAGCAGCTTAACGGGGGCCAATAATGAAAAACTGTTTTTT
TRBV7-2,TRBJ1-6,NA,few,CASSLGTSHNSPLHF,TGTGCCAGCAGCTTAGGAACCTCCCATAATTCACCCCTCCACTTT
TRBV7-6,TRBJ2-6,TRBD1,NA,CASSQGQGALYGANVLTF,TGTGCCAGCAGCCAAGGACAGGGGGCTTTGTATGGGGCCAACGTCCTGACTTTC
TRBV15,TRBJ1-2,NA,NA,CATSRGQAAPNYGYTF,TGTGCCACCAGCAGAGGACAGGCAGCCCCTAACTATGGCTACACCTTC
TRBV10-3,TRBJ2-1,TRBD2,NA,CAISFSGSTYNEQFF,TGTGCCATCAGTTTTAGCGGGAGTACCTACAATGAGCAGTTCTTC
TRBV6-5,TRBJ1-6,NA,NA,CASSRPRGAPLHF,TGTGCCAGCAGTCGACCAAGAGGGGCACCCCTCCACTTT
TRBV3-1/TRBV3-2,TRBJ2-3,TRBD2,NA,CASSQGSGKSDTQYF,TGTGCCAGCAGCCAGGGTAGCGGGAAGTCAGATACGCAGTATTTT
TRBV7-3,TRBJ2-2,NA,once,CASSPSSLGELFF,TGTGCCAGCAGCCCGTCTTCTCTCGGGGAGCTGTTTTTT
TRBV29-1,TRBJ1-2,NA,once,CSGGTPGQSYTF,TGCAGCGGAGGGACACCGGGTCAAAGCTACACCTTC
TRBV3-1/TRBV3-2,TRBJ2-2,NA,NA,CASSDPGGELFF,TGTGCCAGCAGCGACCCGGGCGGGGAGCTGTTTTTT
TRBV6-1,TRBJ1-1,NA,NA,CASSEAGTNGRTEAFF,TGTGCCAGCAGTGAAGCCGGGACTAATGGTCGGACTGAAGCTTTCTTT
TRBV30,TRBJ1-5,NA,NA,CAWNSGGQPQHF,TGTGCCTGGAACTCCGGAGGACAGCCCCAGCATTTT
TRBV5-6,TRBJ1-2,NA,NA,CASSLQASRMDYGYTF,TGTGCCAGCAGCTTGCAGGCCTCTAGGATGGACTATGGCTACACCTTC
TRBV7-2,TRBJ1-1,NA,NA,CASSYTSMNTEAFF,TGTGCCAGCAGCTATACAAGTATGAACACTGAAGCTTTCTTT
TRBV12-5,TRBJ1-2,NA,NA,CASGHGQRTYGYTF,TGTGCTAGTGGTCACGGACAGAGGACCTATGGCTACACCTTC
TRBV19,TRBJ2-1,NA,NA,CASSAHNNEQFF,TGTGCCAGTAGTGCCCATAACAATGAGCAGTTCTTC
TRBV12-3/TRBV12-4,TRBJ2-5,NA,few,CASRKGVTATQYF,TGTGCCAGCAGGAAGGGGGTTACGGCGACCCAGTACTTC
TRBV6-2/TRBV6-3,TRBJ1-4,TRBD1,NA,CASSYSFRTGGSTNEKLFF,TGTGCCAGCAGTTACTCGTTTCGGACAGGGGGCTCGACTAATGAAAAACTGTTTTTT
TRBV6-2/TRBV6-3,TRBJ2-3,NA,once,CASSRERGTDTQYF,TGTGCCAGCAGTCGGGAGAGGGGCACAGATACGCAGTATTTT
TRBV29-1,TRBJ2-4,TRBD2,NA,CSVAQRGKNIQYF,TGCAGCGTTGCCCAGCGGGGGAAAAACATTCAGTACTTC
TRBV6-5,TRBJ2-7,NA,NA,CASRIQGGYNYEQYF,TGTGCCAGCAGGATACAGGGGGGGTATAACTACGAGCAGTACTTC
TRBV9,TRBJ2-6,TRBD2,NA,CASSSGLGSGANVLTF,TGTGCCAGCAGCTCGGGACTAGGGTCTGGGGCCAACGTCCTGACTTTC